This T cell receptor (beta chain) was found in a study of radiotherapy plus CTLA-4 blockade in lung cancer. With 8 bases removed from V and 1 base from J, the gap between germline ends came to 14 bases. The CDR3 length is 14 residues. Germline loops: CDR1 MDHEN, CDR2 SYDVKM. Sequencing was performed with immunoSEQ multiplex PCR; in TCRdb, only in-frame clones are kept and a portion is missing. The data contain fewer than 95,000 clones, approximately 83% of them singletons. The V and J genes are TRBV28 and TRBJ1-2; the D is unclear. This sequence was found in a human donor with non-small cell lung cancer who had stable disease on radiotherapy plus ipilimumab. The starting material was peripheral blood, obtained from a patient treated with radiotherapy plus ipilimumab. CDR3: CASLTRRDNYGYTF. The CDR3 coding sequence is TGTGCCAGCTTGACAAGGCGCGATAACTATGGCTACACCTTC.